Here is one T cell receptor (beta chain) with its context. Its specificity is unknown. The data originate from a study of shared clonotypes between healthy human individuals. Overall study: The donors, a couple of women and three men, were aged 18 to 49.

Study observations and caveats: Sharing across four donors was highest in naive CD4 (roughly 5%) and lowest in memory CD8 (0.4%).

Every immunoSEQ plate was one replicate of a subset's evenly spread DNA. Original processing notes: With immunoSEQ giving junction-only sequences and no quality scores, filtering differed. TCRdb's copy holds only in-frame clones and misses some; the assay was immunoSEQ multiplex PCR. D and trimming come from the DNA, and the V and J calls and clone size come from that table. In the table there are about 2.2 million clones, 85% to 95% of which are singletons. Germline values: CDR1 MNHEY, CDR2 SMNVEV (reference sequence). With V trimmed by 5 bases and J by 5 bases, 14 bases remained unmatched. The CDR3 consists of 17 residues. Naive CD8 cells lacked CD45RO and underwent positive selection for CCR7, leaving out terminally differentiated effector memory CD45RA+ cells.

Source material: naive CD8+ T cells from PBMCs. The receptor was isolated from a man between 18 and 35 years old in good health. Some clones in this sample may be carry-over from other donors' samples. The gene calls are TRBV27 and TRBJ2-3; 9 bases line up with TRBD1. Written as DNA, the CDR3 is TGTGCCAGCAGTACCCGCCGGGACAGGGCGGAGGGAGATACGCAGTATTTT. Translating gives CASSTRRDRAEGDTQYF.